This T cell receptor beta chain was captured in a study of blood T cell repertoires in COVID-19. The wider study: Italy, Spain and the United States were the sources of the convalescent and acute COVID-19 samples. In each case, the material was cDNA or gDNA derived from T cells, B-cell-depleted T cells, or PBMCs.

As handled by the study authors: It was from reference gene primer amplification that nucleated cell counts were estimated. Clones were read by immunoSEQ multiplex PCR, and TCRdb kept only the in-frame ones, dropping some. The V and J calls and clone size were taken over from that table, and D and trimming were inferred from the DNA. The sample records roughly 60,000 clones, approximately 82% being singletons. The clonotype comes from a human donor in a cohort sampled during active or convalescent COVID-19. What was sequenced was peripheral blood.

The CDR3 DNA is TGTGCCAGCAGCCAAGACGCTACCGGACAGGGGACAGAAAAACTGTTTTTT. Its protein product is CASSQDATGQGTEKLFF. The chain joins TRBV4-2 to TRBJ1-4; 9 bases align to TRBD1. CDR1 and CDR2 (germline): LGHNA, YNFKEQ. The CDR3 extends over 17 amino acids. Losses at the gene ends were 0 bases for V and 8 bases for J; bases not matched to a gene: 10.